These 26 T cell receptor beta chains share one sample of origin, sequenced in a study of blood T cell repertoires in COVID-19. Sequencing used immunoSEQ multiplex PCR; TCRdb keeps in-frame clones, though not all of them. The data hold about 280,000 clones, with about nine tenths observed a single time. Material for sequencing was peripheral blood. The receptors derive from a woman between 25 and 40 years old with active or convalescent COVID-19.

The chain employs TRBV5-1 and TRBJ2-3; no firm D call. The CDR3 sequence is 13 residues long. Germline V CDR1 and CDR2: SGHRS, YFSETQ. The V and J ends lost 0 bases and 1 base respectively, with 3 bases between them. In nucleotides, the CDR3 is TGCGCCAGCAGCTTGGCCGGCACAGATACGCAGTATTTT. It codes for CASSLAGTDTQYF.

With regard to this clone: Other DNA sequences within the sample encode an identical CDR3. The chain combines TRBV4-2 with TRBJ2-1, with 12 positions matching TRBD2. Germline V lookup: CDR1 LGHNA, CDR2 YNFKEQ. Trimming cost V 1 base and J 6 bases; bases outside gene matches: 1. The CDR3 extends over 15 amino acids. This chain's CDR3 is CASSQGTSGVNEQFF. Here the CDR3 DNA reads TGTGCCAGCAGCCAAGGGACTAGCGGGGTCAATGAGCAGTTCTTC.

CDR3 in amino acids: CASSSRPRNTEAFF. In DNA form, the CDR3 reads TGTGCCAGCAGCTCCCGTCCCCGGAACACTGAAGCTTTCTTT. The chain has TRBV27 and TRBJ1-1; the D is unclear. This CDR3 region has 14 residues. Germline V gene sequence: CDR1 MNHEY, CDR2 SMNVEV (reference sequence). Trimming took 6 bases from V and 1 from J, leaving 12 bases between them.

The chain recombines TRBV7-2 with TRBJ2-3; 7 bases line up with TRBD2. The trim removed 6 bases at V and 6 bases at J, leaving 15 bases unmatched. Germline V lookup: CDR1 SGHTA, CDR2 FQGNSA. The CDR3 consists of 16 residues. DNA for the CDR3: TGTGCCAGCAGTCCATCTGCGGGGGTGGGACGGGATACGCAGTATTTT. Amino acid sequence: CASSPSAGVGRDTQYF.

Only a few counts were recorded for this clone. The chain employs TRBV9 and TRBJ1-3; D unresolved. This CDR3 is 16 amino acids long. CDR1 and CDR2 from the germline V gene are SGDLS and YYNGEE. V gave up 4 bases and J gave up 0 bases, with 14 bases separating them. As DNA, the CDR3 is TGTGCCAGCAGCTACCGCCGGTGGAGCTCTGGAAACACCATATATTTT. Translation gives CASSYRRWSSGNTIYF.

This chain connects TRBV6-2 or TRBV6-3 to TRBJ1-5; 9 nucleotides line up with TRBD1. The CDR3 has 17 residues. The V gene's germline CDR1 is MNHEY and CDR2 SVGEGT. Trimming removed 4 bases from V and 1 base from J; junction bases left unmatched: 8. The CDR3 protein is CASSSQWTGESNQPQHF. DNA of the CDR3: TGTGCCAGCAGTTCTCAATGGACAGGGGAGAGCAATCAGCCCCAGCATTTT.

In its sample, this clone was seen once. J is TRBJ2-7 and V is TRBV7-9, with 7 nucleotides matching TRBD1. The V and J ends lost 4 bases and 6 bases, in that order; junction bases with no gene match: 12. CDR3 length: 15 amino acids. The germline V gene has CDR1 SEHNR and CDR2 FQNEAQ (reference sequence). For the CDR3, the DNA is TGTGCCAGCAGCTCCTTCCCGACAGGGTCGGCCGAGCAGTACTTC. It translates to CASSSFPTGSAEQYF.

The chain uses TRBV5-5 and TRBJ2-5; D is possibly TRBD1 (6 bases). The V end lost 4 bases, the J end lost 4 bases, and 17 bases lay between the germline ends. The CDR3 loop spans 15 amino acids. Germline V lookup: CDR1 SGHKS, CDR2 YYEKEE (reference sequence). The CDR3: CASSLRQDLRETQYF. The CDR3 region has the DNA TGTGCCAGCAGCCTCAGACAGGACCTCCGAGAGACCCAGTACTTC.

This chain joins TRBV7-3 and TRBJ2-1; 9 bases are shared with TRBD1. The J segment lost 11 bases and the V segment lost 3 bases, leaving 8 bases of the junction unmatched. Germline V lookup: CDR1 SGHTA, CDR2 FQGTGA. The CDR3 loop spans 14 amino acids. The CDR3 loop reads CASSFRDRDPKQFF. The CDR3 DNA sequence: TGTGCCAGCAGCTTCCGGGACAGGGACCCTAAGCAGTTCTTC.

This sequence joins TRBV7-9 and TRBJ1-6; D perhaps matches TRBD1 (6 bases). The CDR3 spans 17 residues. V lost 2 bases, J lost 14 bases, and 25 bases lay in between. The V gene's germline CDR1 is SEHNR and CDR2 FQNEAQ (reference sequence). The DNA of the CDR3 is TGTGCCAGCAGCTTAAGCGGCGGTATCAGGGGCGAAGGGGCCCTCCACTTT. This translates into CASSLSGGIRGEGALHF. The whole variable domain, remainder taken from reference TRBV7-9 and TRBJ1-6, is DTGVSQNPRHKITKRGQNVTFRCDPISEHNRLYWYRQTLGQGPEFLTYFQNEAQLEKSRLLSDRFSAERPKGSFSTLEIQRTEQGDSAMYLCASSLSGGIRGEGALHFGNGTRLTVT.

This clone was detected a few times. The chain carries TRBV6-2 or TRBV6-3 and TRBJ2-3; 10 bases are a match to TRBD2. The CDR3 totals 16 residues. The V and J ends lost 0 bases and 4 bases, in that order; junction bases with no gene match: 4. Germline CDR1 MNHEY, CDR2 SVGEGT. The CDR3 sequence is CASSYSLGTSADTQYF. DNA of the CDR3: TGTGCCAGCAGTTACTCATTAGGGACTAGCGCAGATACGCAGTATTTT.

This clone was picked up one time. CDR3 amino acids: CASSVRETARDTGELFF. The CDR3, as DNA: TGTGCCAGCAGCGTGCGGGAGACGGCGCGGGACACCGGGGAGCTGTTTTTT. This chain uses TRBV9 with TRBJ2-2; 7 bases agree with TRBD2. This CDR3 spans 17 amino acids. Per the germline V gene, CDR1 is SGDLS and CDR2 is YYNGEE. After removal of 2 bases from V and 3 bases from J, the junction contained 10 bases not matched to a gene.

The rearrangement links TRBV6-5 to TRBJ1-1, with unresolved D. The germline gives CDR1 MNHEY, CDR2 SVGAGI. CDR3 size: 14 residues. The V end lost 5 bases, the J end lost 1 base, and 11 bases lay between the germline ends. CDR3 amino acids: CASSRQKPNTEAFF. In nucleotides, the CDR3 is TGTGCCAGCAGTCGTCAGAAACCGAACACTGAAGCTTTCTTT.

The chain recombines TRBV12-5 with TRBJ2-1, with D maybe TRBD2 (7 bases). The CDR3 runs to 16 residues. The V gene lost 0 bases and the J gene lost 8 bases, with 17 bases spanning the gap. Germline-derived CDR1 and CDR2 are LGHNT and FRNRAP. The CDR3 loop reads CASGLVLGGRTHEQFF. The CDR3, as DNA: TGTGCTAGTGGTTTGGTACTCGGGGGGCGGACCCATGAGCAGTTCTTC.

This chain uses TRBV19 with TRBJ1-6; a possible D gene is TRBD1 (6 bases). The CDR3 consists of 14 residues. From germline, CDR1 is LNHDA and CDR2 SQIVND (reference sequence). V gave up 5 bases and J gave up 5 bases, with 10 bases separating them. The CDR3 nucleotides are TGTGCCAGTAGTTGGGACATGGATAATTCACCCCTCCACTTT. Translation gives CASSWDMDNSPLHF.

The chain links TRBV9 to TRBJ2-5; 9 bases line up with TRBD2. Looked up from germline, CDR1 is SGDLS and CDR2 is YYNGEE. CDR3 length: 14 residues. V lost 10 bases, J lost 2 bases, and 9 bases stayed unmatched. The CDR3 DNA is TGTGCCCGCGGGGGGGCGAGATTTCAAGAGACCCAGTACTTC. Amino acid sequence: CARGGARFQETQYF.

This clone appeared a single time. The CDR3 loop is CAWSTPFVLGGYTF. The CDR3 bases are TGTGCCTGGAGTACCCCGTTTGTGCTAGGCGGCTACACCTTC. The chain is built from TRBV30 and TRBJ1-2; no clear D. Germline V lookup: CDR1 GTSNPN, CDR2 SVGIG (reference sequence). The CDR3 runs to 14 residues. V shed 2 bases and J shed 8 bases, with 18 bases lying between them. Full variable domain (rest looked up from reference TRBV30 and TRBJ1-2): SQTIHQWPATLVQPVGSPLSLECTVEGTSNPNLYWYRQAAGRGLQLLFYSVGIGQISSEVPQNLSASRPQDRQFILSSKKLLLSDSGFYLCAWSTPFVLGGYTFGSGTRLTVV.

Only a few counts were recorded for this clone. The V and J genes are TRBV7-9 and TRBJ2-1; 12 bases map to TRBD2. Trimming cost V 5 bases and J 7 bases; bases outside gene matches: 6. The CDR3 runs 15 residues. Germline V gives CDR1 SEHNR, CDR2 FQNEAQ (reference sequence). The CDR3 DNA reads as TGTGCCAGCAGCCCCCGGACTAGCGGGGCAAATGAGCAGTTCTTC. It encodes CASSPRTSGANEQFF.

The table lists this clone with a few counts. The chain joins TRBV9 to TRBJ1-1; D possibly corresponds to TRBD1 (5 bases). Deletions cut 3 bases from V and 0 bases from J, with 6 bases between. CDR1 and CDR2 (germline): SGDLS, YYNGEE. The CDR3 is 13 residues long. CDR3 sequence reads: CASSATVNTEAFF. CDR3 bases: TGTGCCAGCAGCGCGACAGTGAACACTGAAGCTTTCTTT.

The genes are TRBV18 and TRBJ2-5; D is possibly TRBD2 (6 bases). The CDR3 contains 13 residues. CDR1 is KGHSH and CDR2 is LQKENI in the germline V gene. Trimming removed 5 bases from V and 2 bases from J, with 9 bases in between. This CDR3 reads CASSEGLQETQYF. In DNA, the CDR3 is TGTGCCAGCTCAGAGGGACTGCAAGAGACCCAGTACTTC.

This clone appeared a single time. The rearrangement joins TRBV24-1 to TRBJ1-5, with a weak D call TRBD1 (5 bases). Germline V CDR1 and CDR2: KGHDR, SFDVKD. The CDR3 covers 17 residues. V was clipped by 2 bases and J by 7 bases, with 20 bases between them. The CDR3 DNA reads TGTGCCACCAGTGATTCCCACGACCAGGGATGGTCCCAGCCCCAGCATTTT. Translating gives CATSDSHDQGWSQPQHF.

CDR3 region: CASSPTVQGPYEQYF. CDR3 DNA sequence: TGTGCCAGCAGTCCCACGGTACAGGGGCCCTACGAGCAGTACTTC. The V gene is TRBV6-6, the J gene TRBJ2-7, with TRBD1 identical over 7 bases. V dropped 5 bases and J dropped 2; count of bases not matched to a gene: 9. Looked up from germline, CDR1 is MNHNY and CDR2 is SVGAGI (reference sequence). This CDR3 region has 15 residues.

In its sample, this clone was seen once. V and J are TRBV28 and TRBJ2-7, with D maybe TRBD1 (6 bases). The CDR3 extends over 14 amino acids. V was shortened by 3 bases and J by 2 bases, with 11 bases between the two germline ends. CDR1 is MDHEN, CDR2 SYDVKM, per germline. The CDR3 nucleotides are TGTGCCAGCAGTTTTCAGGGGCTCACCTACGAGCAGTACTTC. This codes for CASSFQGLTYEQYF. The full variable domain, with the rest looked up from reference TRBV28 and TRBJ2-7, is DVKVTQSSRYLVKRTGEKVFLECVQDMDHENMFWYRQDPGLGLRLIYFSYDVKMKEKGDIPEGYSVSREKKERFSLILESASTNQTSMYLCASSFQGLTYEQYFGPGTRLTVT.

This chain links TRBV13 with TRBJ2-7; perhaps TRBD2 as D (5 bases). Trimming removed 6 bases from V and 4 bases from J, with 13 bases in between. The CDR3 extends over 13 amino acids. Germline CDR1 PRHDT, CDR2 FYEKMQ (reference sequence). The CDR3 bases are TGTGCCAGCAGTCAGAGAGGGTGGTACGAGCAGTACTTC. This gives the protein CASSQRGWYEQYF.

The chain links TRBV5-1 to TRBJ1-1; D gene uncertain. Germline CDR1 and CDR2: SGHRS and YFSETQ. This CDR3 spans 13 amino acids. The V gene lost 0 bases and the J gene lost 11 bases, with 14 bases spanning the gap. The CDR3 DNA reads TGCGCCAGCAGCTTGGCCCCGGCGGAATACGCTTTCTTT. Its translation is CASSLAPAEYAFF.

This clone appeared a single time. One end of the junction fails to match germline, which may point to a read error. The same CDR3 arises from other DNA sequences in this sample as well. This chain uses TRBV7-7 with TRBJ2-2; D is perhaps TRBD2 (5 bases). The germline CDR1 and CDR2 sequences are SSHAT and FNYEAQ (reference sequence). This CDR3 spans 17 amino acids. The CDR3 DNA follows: TGCGCTAGCAGCCACACGGGTAATCGAGCAAACACCGGGGAGCTGTTTTTT. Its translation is CASSHTGNRANTGELFF.